The clone carrying this TCR beta chain came up a few times. This record belongs to a study of chronic HIV infection and antiretroviral therapy. TCRdb reprocessed the 5' RACE reads via MiXCR and lists one record per CDR3 protein. Among about 48,000 distinct CDR3 sequences listed, over 15% were seen once. This TCR derives from an adult who had HIV and had not received antiretroviral therapy, or was an uninfected healthy control (not recorded which). The sample comprised peripheral blood.

The CDR3 loop reads CASSFQGDQPQHF. The DNA for the CDR3 is TGCGCCAGCAGCTTCCAAGGGGATCAGCCCCAGCATTTT. The chain combines TRBV5-1 with TRBJ1-5, with D possibly matching TRBD1 (5 bases). Germline values: CDR1 SGHRS, CDR2 YFSETQ. Trimming took off 2 bases at V and 5 bases at J, with 8 bases between the two ends. This CDR3 region has 13 residues.